The 32 T cell receptor beta chains below come from one sample, sequenced in a study of beta chain features in type 1 diabetes. Study findings and constraints: In all four CD4+ subsets, TCRB CDR3 length was significantly, moderately reduced in type 1 diabetes.

Of the isolated RNA, all was reverse transcribed, and so the sequenced material was expressed TCRB transcripts. Assay: immunoSEQ multiplex PCR; the TCRdb copy retains only in-frame clones and omits some. The repertoire has a few hundred thousand clones, around 9.6% of them found once; the top ten carry about 0.63%. Which antigens these TCRs recognize remains unknown. Input material: central memory CD4+ T cells from blood. The receptor source for this set is a man between 25 and 39 years old with type 1 diabetes.

This clone turned up a few times. The chain employs TRBV9 and TRBJ2-3; D uncertain. Per the germline V gene, CDR1 is SGDLS and CDR2 is YYNGEE. The CDR3 loop spans 16 amino acids. V lost 0 bases and J lost 0, with 11 bases in between. In DNA form, the CDR3 reads TGTGCCAGCAGCGTAGGCTCCCGGTCTAGCACAGATACGCAGTATTTT. The encoded protein is CASSVGSRSSTDTQYF.

This clone was counted at least ten times. This chain joins TRBV28 and TRBJ2-3; perhaps TRBD2 as D (5 bases). V was trimmed by 7 bases and J by 1 base, leaving 18 bases between them. The germline CDR1 and CDR2 sequences are MDHEN and SYDVKM. This CDR3 has 16 amino acids. The chain's CDR3 is CASKTWSGGRTDTQYF. The CDR3 nucleotides read TGTGCCAGCAAAACGTGGAGTGGAGGCCGCACAGATACGCAGTATTTT.

This clone was seen repeatedly, ten times or more. The V and J genes are TRBV19 and TRBJ2-3; no firm D call. Germline V CDR1 and CDR2: LNHDA, SQIVND (reference sequence). CDR3 length: 15 residues. Trimming took off 4 bases at V and 0 bases at J, with 11 bases between the two ends. The chain's CDR3 is CASSSHSSSTDTQYF. CDR3 sequence (DNA): TGTGCCAGTAGTAGCCACAGTTCTAGCACAGATACGCAGTATTTT. Full variable domain (outside the CDR3, taken from reference TRBV19 and TRBJ2-3): DGGITQSPKYLFRKEGQNVTLSCEQNLNHDAMYWYRQDPGQGLRLIYYSQIVNDFQKGDIAEGYSVSREKKESFPLTVTSAQKNPTAFYLCASSSHSSSTDTQYFGPGTRLTVL.

The chain is built from TRBV11-2 and TRBJ2-5; 10 bases match TRBD2. Per the germline V gene, CDR1 is SGHAT and CDR2 is FQNNGV. The CDR3 is 18 residues long. Trimming removed 2 bases from V and 4 bases from J; junction bases left unmatched: 13. The CDR3 here is CASSLRGGLAGERETQYF. The CDR3 bases are TGTGCCAGCAGCTTAAGAGGAGGGCTAGCGGGAGAGAGAGAGACCCAGTACTTC.

The V and J genes are TRBV6-1 and TRBJ1-2; 8 bases map to TRBD1. The CDR3 sequence is 14 residues long. V shed 4 bases and J 2 bases; nucleotides not matched to a gene: 3. Germline CDR1 MNHNS, CDR2 SASEGT. The CDR3 bases are TGTGCCAGCAGTGGACAGGGGAGAAACTATGGCTACACCTTC. Encoded protein: CASSGQGRNYGYTF.

CDR3 nucleotides: TGTGCCAGCAGCAGGGGGCCAAGTGGCTACACCTTC. Translating gives CASSRGPSGYTF. The J gene is TRBJ1-2, the V gene TRBV6-5; TRBD1 matches at 8 bases. CDR1 is MNHEY and CDR2 is SVGAGI in the germline V gene. J was trimmed by 7 bases and V by 6 bases; bases with no gene match: 4. The CDR3 consists of 12 residues.

This clone was counted at least ten times. The genes are TRBV14 and TRBJ1-1; D unclear. CDR3 length: 14 amino acids. V lost 1 base and J lost 1, with 7 bases in between. CDR1 is SGHDN, CDR2 FVKESK, per germline. The CDR3, as DNA: TGTGCCAGCAGCCAAGGACTCAGGAACACTGAAGCTTTCTTT. Residues: CASSQGLRNTEAFF.

V usage is TRBV27 and J usage is TRBJ2-7; 13 nucleotides line up with TRBD2. This CDR3 is 18 amino acids long. CDR1 and CDR2 (germline): MNHEY, SMNVEV (reference sequence). Trimming took 4 bases from V and 2 from J; bases not matched to a gene: 11. In nucleotides, the CDR3 is TGTGCCAGCAGTTCTCGGACTAGCGGGAGAGGGTCTACCTACGAGCAGTACTTC. It encodes CASSSRTSGRGSTYEQYF.

This clone was detected only a few times. The chain links TRBV6-1 to TRBJ2-3; TRBD2 matches 8 bases. Germline V gene sequence: CDR1 MNHNS, CDR2 SASEGT. CDR3 length: 14 residues. The V segment lost 6 bases and the J segment 3 bases; nucleotides outside the gene matches: 5. The CDR3 here is CASRGAGETDTQYF. For the CDR3, the DNA is TGTGCCAGCAGGGGAGCGGGAGAAACAGATACGCAGTATTTT.

The rearrangement joins TRBV28 to TRBJ2-2, with D possibly being TRBD1 (6 bases). The CDR3 consists of 15 residues. V was cut by 9 bases and J by 3 bases, with 17 bases left in between. Per the germline V gene, CDR1 is MDHEN and CDR2 is SYDVKM. This chain's CDR3 is CASFTGTMDTGELFF. The CDR3 DNA sequence: TGTGCCAGTTTTACGGGGACAATGGACACCGGGGAGCTGTTTTTT.

This rearrangement joins TRBV7-2 to TRBJ2-3; 11 nucleotides align to TRBD2. The germline gives CDR1 SGHTA, CDR2 FQGNSA. CDR3 size: 17 residues. The junction had 3 bases not matched to a gene; V was cut back by 0 bases and J by 1 base. The CDR3 loop reads CASSLAGLAERTDTQYF. The CDR3 region has the DNA TGTGCCAGCAGCTTAGCGGGACTAGCGGAGCGCACAGATACGCAGTATTTT.

In this sample, this clone turned up many times. The chain combines TRBV5-4 with TRBJ1-1; D is unclear. Deletions cut 1 base from V and 5 bases from J, with 6 bases between. The CDR3 covers 12 residues. CDR1 is SGHNT and CDR2 is YYREEE in the germline V gene (reference sequence). DNA of the CDR3: TGTGCCAGCAGCTTGTGGATGACTGAAGCTTTCTTT. Its translation is CASSLWMTEAFF.

The chain recombines TRBV9 with TRBJ2-1; D unclear. The V end was cut by 3 bases, the J end by 9 bases, with 13 bases between. The CDR3 contains 13 residues. The germline V gene encodes CDR1 SGDLS and CDR2 YYNGEE. The CDR3 DNA follows: TGTGCCAGCAGCGCCTCCCCGGCTGGTGAGCAGTTCTTC. It is translated as CASSASPAGEQFF.

This clone was detected only a few times. The chain links TRBV2 to TRBJ1-1, with D unresolved. Trimming pared 10 bases from V and 3 bases from J, leaving 9 bases between. The CDR3 sequence is 11 residues long. CDR1 is SNHLY, CDR2 FYNNEI, per germline. The CDR3 spells CATREYTEAFF. CDR3 bases: TGTGCCACCCGAGAGTACACTGAAGCTTTCTTT.

This clone was observed a few times. V gene TRBV9 combines with J gene TRBJ1-3, with D unclear. The CDR3 has 13 amino acids. Germline V gene data show CDR1 as SGDLS and CDR2 as YYNGEE. Trimming stripped 4 bases from V and 6 bases from J, with 11 bases between. The CDR3 protein is CASSPKLVNTIYF. The CDR3 DNA sequence: TGTGCCAGCAGCCCTAAGTTAGTAAACACCATATATTTT.

The chain recombines TRBV7-2 with TRBJ1-2, with D hard to call. From germline, CDR1 is SGHTA and CDR2 FQGNSA. The CDR3 contains 13 residues. V was trimmed by 1 base and J by 14 bases, leaving 17 bases between them. Written as DNA, the CDR3 is TGTGCCAGCAGCTTAGAACCTAGGGCAGAAGGAACCTTC. As protein: CASSLEPRAEGTF.

This clone was observed many times. The chain employs TRBV19 and TRBJ2-1, with TRBD1 identical over 10 bases. The CDR3 length is 15 residues. With V trimmed by 5 bases and J by 5 bases, 6 bases remained unmatched. Germline V gene lookup returns CDR1 LNHDA and CDR2 SQIVND (reference sequence). The CDR3 DNA reads as TGTGCCAGTAGTGACAGGGGGCGGTTGAACAATGAGCAGTTCTTC. Protein product: CASSDRGRLNNEQFF.

This clone appeared a few times. The rearrangement joins TRBV4-3 to TRBJ2-1; possibly TRBD2 for D (5 bases). The CDR3 is 15 residues long. Germline V gene data show CDR1 as LGHNA and CDR2 as YSLEER. Trimming took 4 bases from V and 3 from J, leaving 13 bases between them. CDR3 sequence: CASSPQQRIYNEQFF. CDR3 nucleotide sequence: TGCGCCAGCAGCCCCCAGCAGCGGATCTACAATGAGCAGTTCTTC.

The V call is TRBV18, the J call TRBJ2-7; no definite D call. Trimming took 5 bases from V and 0 from J, leaving 2 bases between them. Germline CDR1 is KGHSH and CDR2 is LQKENI. The CDR3 length is 11 residues. CDR3 in amino acids: CASSGSYEQYF. For the CDR3, the DNA is TGTGCCAGCTCAGGCTCCTACGAGCAGTACTTC.

The chain uses TRBV28 and TRBJ1-6; the D is unclear. Germline V gene data show CDR1 as MDHEN and CDR2 as SYDVKM. V gave up 6 bases and J gave up 7 bases, with 7 bases separating them. The CDR3 runs 12 residues. In nucleotides, the CDR3 is TGTGCCAGCAGCGTCGAGAATTCACCCCTCCACTTT. It encodes CASSVENSPLHF.

The chain carries TRBV6-6 and TRBJ2-3, with a weak D call TRBD1 (5 bases). The CDR3 totals 13 residues. Per the germline V gene, CDR1 is MNHNY and CDR2 is SVGAGI (reference sequence). With 7 bases removed from V and 7 bases from J, the gap between germline ends came to 15 bases. The chain's CDR3 is CASKRRTDNTQYF. The CDR3 nucleotides are TGTGCCAGCAAGCGACGGACGGACAATACGCAGTATTTT.

The table lists this clone with a few counts. J is TRBJ1-2 and V is TRBV5-1; no definite D call. The germline gives CDR1 SGHRS, CDR2 YFSETQ. Trimming shortened V by 0 bases and J by 3 bases, and 3 bases separated the two germline ends. The CDR3 extends over 12 amino acids. As DNA, the CDR3 is TGCGCCAGCAGCTTGGGGGACTATGGCTACACCTTC. Translated: CASSLGDYGYTF.

The sample holds a few counts of this clone. The chain combines TRBV7-8 with TRBJ1-2; 7 bases are a match to TRBD1. Germline CDR1 and CDR2: SGHVS and FQNEAQ. This CDR3 region has 15 residues. V trimming: 2 bases; J trimming: 4 bases; junction bases outside the gene matches: 7. The CDR3 loop is CASSLRTGDLYGYTF. Here the CDR3 DNA reads TGTGCCAGCAGCTTAAGAACAGGGGACCTCTATGGCTACACCTTC.

A few counts support this clone. V usage is TRBV11-2 and J usage is TRBJ2-4; D might be TRBD1 (5 bases). Trimming cost V 5 bases and J 7 bases, with 12 bases left between them. From germline, CDR1 is SGHAT and CDR2 FQNNGV. The CDR3 extends over 13 amino acids. The CDR3 loop is CASSPDPGNIQYF. CDR3 nucleotide sequence: TGTGCCAGCAGCCCGGACCCAGGGAACATTCAGTACTTC.

Many counts were recorded for this clone. The gene calls are TRBV11-2 and TRBJ2-7; 9 bases map to TRBD1. Germline V gives CDR1 SGHAT, CDR2 FQNNGV. With V trimmed by 5 bases and J by 6 bases, 5 bases remained unmatched. There are 13 residues in the CDR3. The CDR3 DNA is TGTGCCAGCAGCGTCGCACAGGGGGCCGAGCAGTACTTC. The encoded protein is CASSVAQGAEQYF.

This clone was counted many times. CDR3 bases: TGTGCCAGCAGCAATACCGGATGGGAAGGGAGCAATCAGCCCCAGCATTTT. It specifies CASSNTGWEGSNQPQHF. The chain recombines TRBV28 with TRBJ1-5; D not resolved. The CDR3 is 17 amino acids. Germline V gene sequence: CDR1 MDHEN, CDR2 SYDVKM. The V end lost 6 bases, the J end lost 1 base, and 19 bases lay between the germline ends.

This clone was observed a few times. The chain links TRBV19 to TRBJ1-2; D gene uncertain. CDR1 and CDR2 from the germline V gene are LNHDA and SQIVND (reference sequence). V shed 3 bases and J shed 2 bases, with 16 bases lying between them. CDR3 length: 16 amino acids. The CDR3 DNA follows: TGTGCCAGTAGTATGGGCGGGTCGGGAGGAAACTATGGCTACACCTTC. Translated: CASSMGGSGGNYGYTF. Variable domain in full (rest from reference TRBV19 and TRBJ1-2): DGGITQSPKYLFRKEGQNVTLSCEQNLNHDAMYWYRQDPGQGLRLIYYSQIVNDFQKGDIAEGYSVSREKKESFPLTVTSAQKNPTAFYLCASSMGGSGGNYGYTFGSGTRLTVV.

A few counts support this clone. The chain uses TRBV9 and TRBJ1-1, with 10 positions matching TRBD1. The V and J ends lost 0 bases and 5 bases, in that order; junction bases with no gene match: 1. The CDR3 covers 14 residues. Germline lookup yields CDR1 SGDLS and CDR2 YYNGEE. The CDR3 protein is CASSVGDRGTEAFF. DNA for the CDR3: TGTGCCAGCAGCGTAGGGGACAGGGGAACTGAAGCTTTCTTT.

This clone has ten or more counts. The rearrangement joins TRBV21-1 to TRBJ2-5; the table's D call TRBD1 went unverified against the DNA. TRBV21-1 is deemed a pseudogene. The CDR3 loop spans 17 amino acids. The CDR3 loop is CASSPFGRDNEQETQYF. As DNA, the CDR3 is TGTGCCAGCAGCCCCTTCGGACGGGACAACGAGCAAGAGACCCAGTACTTC.

The table lists this clone with a few counts. The V and J genes are TRBV11-1 and TRBJ1-5; D not resolved. V lost 1 base, J lost 4 bases, and 2 bases lay in between. CDR3 length: 12 amino acids. Germline CDR1 and CDR2: SGHAT and FQDESV (reference sequence). CDR3 sequence: CASSLGNQPQHF. For the CDR3, the DNA is TGTGCCAGCAGCTTAGGGAATCAGCCCCAGCATTTT.

This clone was seen ten or more times. The CDR3 DNA follows: TGTGCCAGCTGGGACCCCCGCCATGAGCAGTTCTTC. Its protein is CASWDPRHEQFF. The chain employs TRBV6-1 and TRBJ2-1; D may match TRBD1 or TRBD2 (5 bases each). V gave up 8 bases and J gave up 8 bases, with 13 bases separating them. Germline loops: CDR1 MNHNS, CDR2 SASEGT. This CDR3 has 12 residues.

As for this clone: Other DNA sequences from this sample encode an identical CDR3 as well. The chain joins TRBV5-1 to TRBJ2-5, with a possible D match to TRBD2 (6 bases). Germline CDR1 reads SGHRS; CDR2 reads YFSETQ. The CDR3 covers 14 residues. V was shortened by 0 bases and J by 3 bases, with 9 bases between the two germline ends. CDR3: CASSLGTGEETQYF. As DNA, the CDR3 is TGCGCCAGCAGCTTGGGGACGGGGGAAGAGACCCAGTACTTC.